The source of this T cell receptor (beta chain) is a study of OX40 agonist ivuxolimab in advanced cancers. Study information: Partial responses, seen in three patients, involved one hepatocellular carcinoma and two cutaneous melanomas.

Measured with immunoSEQ multiplex PCR; TCRdb has only the in-frame clones, and not every one. There are about 91,000 clones in the sample; roughly 85% occur only once, and 0.5% lies in the top ten. The CDR3 totals 16 residues. V was trimmed by 0 bases and J by 5 bases, leaving 16 bases between them. The germline CDR1 and CDR2 sequences are LGHNA and YNFKEQ. Patients who had autoimmune disease history or got systemic immunosuppression were left out. Sequenced here: CD4+ or CD8+ T cells sorted from blood, sampled in a trial of the OX40 agonist ivuxolimab. This clonotype was obtained from an adult with an advanced solid tumor such as melanoma, head and neck, liver or kidney cancer. V and J are TRBV4-2 and TRBJ2-5; maybe TRBD1 (6 bases). This CDR3 is CASSQDSWGQGETQYF. In DNA, the CDR3 is TGTGCCAGCAGCCAAGACTCGTGGGGCCAGGGGGAGACCCAGTACTTC.